The clone carrying this TCR beta chain is medium-sized (0.01 to 0.1%) within its sample. What it recognizes is unknown. TCRdb called the 5' RACE reads again in MiXCR, with one record for every CDR3 protein. Altogether some 12,000 distinct CDR3 sequences are present, about half being singletons, with the ten largest covering 9.5% to 15%. Study conclusions and caveats: Whole repertoires were not studied in the larger cohort, only one V-J beta rearrangement.

The J segment lost 8 bases and the V segment lost 0 bases, leaving 4 bases of the junction unmatched. The CDR3 loop spans 14 amino acids. CDR1 is LGHNA, CDR2 YSLEER, per germline. CD25-based Treg depletion was applied to purified naive CD4+ T cells. The gene calls are TRBV4-3 and TRBJ2-3; 8 bases line up with TRBD2. Sequenced sample: tumor-infiltrating naive CD4+ T cells sorted from the breast tumor. Noted subset: naive CD4+ T cells, CD4+CD45RA+CD25-. This TCR came from a female donor with breast cancer. Here the CDR3 reads CASSQDTSGSTQYF. CDR3 nucleotide sequence: TGCGCCAGCAGCCAAGATACAAGCGGGAGTACGCAGTATTTT.